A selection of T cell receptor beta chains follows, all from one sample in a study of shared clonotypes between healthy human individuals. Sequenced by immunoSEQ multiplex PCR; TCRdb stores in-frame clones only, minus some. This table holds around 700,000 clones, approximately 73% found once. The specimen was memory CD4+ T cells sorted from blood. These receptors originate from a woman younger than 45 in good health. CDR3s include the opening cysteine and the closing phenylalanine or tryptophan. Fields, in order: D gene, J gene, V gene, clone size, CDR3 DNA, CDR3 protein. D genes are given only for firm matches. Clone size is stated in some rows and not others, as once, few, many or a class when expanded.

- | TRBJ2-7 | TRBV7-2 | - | TGTGCCAGCAGCGCCTCAGGGAAAAGGTCGGAAGAGCAGTACTTC | CASSASGKRSEEQYF
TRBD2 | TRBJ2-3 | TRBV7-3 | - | TGTGCCAGCAGCCAAGCGGCGGGAGTGCCGTATTTT | CASSQAAGVPYF
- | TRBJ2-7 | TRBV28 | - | TGTGCCAGCAGTTTAGTAGGGCCCATCTCCTACGAGCAGTACTTC | CASSLVGPISYEQYF
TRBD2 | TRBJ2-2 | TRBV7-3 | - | TGTGCCAGCAGCCGGACTAGCGGCCATCCGAACACCGGGGAGCTGTTTTTT | CASSRTSGHPNTGELFF
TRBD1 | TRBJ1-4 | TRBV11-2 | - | TGTGCCAGCAGCTGGGACAGGGCAACTAATGAAAAACTGTTTTTT | CASSWDRATNEKLFF
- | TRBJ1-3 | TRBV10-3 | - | TGTGCCATCAGTGAGAGGGAATCTGGAAACACCATATATTTT | CAISERESGNTIYF
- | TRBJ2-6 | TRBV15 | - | TGTGCCACCAGCAGGGACACCCCTAACTCTGGGGCCAACGTCCTGACTTTC | CATSRDTPNSGANVLTF
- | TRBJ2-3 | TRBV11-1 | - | TGTGCCAGCAGCCCATCTGGGGCTCTTTCGGCAGATACGCAGTATTTT | CASSPSGALSADTQYF
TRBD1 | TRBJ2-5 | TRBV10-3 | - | TGTGCCATCAGTGGGAAGACAGGGCGGGAAGAGACCCAGTACTTC | CAISGKTGREETQYF
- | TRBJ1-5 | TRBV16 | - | TGTGCCAGCAGCCAATCGGGTAGGAATCAGCCCCAGCATTTT | CASSQSGRNQPQHF
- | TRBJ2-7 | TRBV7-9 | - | TGTGCCAGCAGCTTAGTGGGACGGACGTACGAGCAGTACTTC | CASSLVGRTYEQYF
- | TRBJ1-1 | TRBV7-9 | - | TGTGCCAGCAGCTTAGCGTGGGGGGCGGGCACTGAAGCTTTCTTT | CASSLAWGAGTEAFF
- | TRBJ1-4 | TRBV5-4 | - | TGTGCCAGCAGCGGAGGACAAGCTGAAAAACTGTTTTTT | CASSGGQAEKLFF
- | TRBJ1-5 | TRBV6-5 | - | TGTGCCAGCAGTCGGGACTGGGAATACCCCCAGCATTTT | CASSRDWEYPQHF
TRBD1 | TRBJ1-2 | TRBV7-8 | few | TGTGCCAGCAGCCAGGGACAGTCCTATGGCTACACCTTC | CASSQGQSYGYTF
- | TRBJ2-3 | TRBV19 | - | TGTGCCAGTAGTCAGACTAGGGGCACAGATACGCAGTATTTT | CASSQTRGTDTQYF
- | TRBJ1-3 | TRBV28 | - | TGTGCCAGCAGTGCACTAGGGAGTAAGAAATCGGAAAACACCATATATTTT | CASSALGSKKSENTIYF
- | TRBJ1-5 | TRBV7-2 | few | TGTGCCAGCAGCTCCGGACGGTATAGCAATCAGCCCCAGCATTTT | CASSSGRYSNQPQHF
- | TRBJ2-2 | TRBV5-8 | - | TGTGCCAGCAGCTTGGATAGCTCGAACACCGGGGAGCTGTTTTTT | CASSLDSSNTGELFF
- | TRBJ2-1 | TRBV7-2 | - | TGTGCCAGCAGGGACAGACTCTCCTACAATGAGCAGTTCTTC | CASRDRLSYNEQFF
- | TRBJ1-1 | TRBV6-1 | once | TGTGCCAGCAGCATGACAAACTTGAACACTGAAGCTTTCTTT | CASSMTNLNTEAFF
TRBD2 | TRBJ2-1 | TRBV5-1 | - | TGCGCCAGCAGCTTTAGCGGGCCCACCTACAATGAGCAGTTCTTC | CASSFSGPTYNEQFF
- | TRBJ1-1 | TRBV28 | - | TGTGCCAGCAGTTTATTAAAGACGAACACTGAAGCTTTCTTT | CASSLLKTNTEAFF
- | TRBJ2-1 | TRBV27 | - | TGTGCCAGCAGTCTGCTGACCGGGATAATAAATCCGGATGAGCAGTTCTTC | CASSLLTGIINPDEQFF
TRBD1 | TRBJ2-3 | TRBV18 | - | TGTGCCAGCTCATCGGGGACAGGGGCGGATACGCAGTATTTT | CASSSGTGADTQYF